The rows below give T cell receptor beta chains drawn from one sample of a study of breast tumors, draining lymph nodes, adjacent tissues. TCRdb itself ran the multiplex PCR reads through MiXCR, one entry per CDR3 protein. The top ten hold about 10% of the sample, which has about 53,000 distinct CDR3 sequences, roughly two fifths seen once. Material: breast tumor tissue. The receptors derive from a female donor with breast cancer. Some clones in this sample may be carry-over from other donors' samples. Each CDR3 is given with its conserved first and last residue. Each record gives: clone size, J gene, D gene, V gene, CDR3 DNA, CDR3 protein. D genes are given only for firm matches. Some rows mark clone size as missing; the rest say once, few, many or name a class of expanded clone.

NA TRBJ2-1 TRBD2 TRBV9 TGTGCCAGCAGCGGTGGGACTAGCGGCCCGACGGAGCAGTTCTTC CASSGGTSGPTEQFF
many TRBJ1-4 TRBD1 TRBV28 TGTGCCAGCAGGACAGGGGGCAAGGGGGAAAAACTGTTTTTT CASRTGGKGEKLFF
NA TRBJ2-1 NA TRBV7-2 TGTGCCAGCAGCTTAGACTCATTTTCCTACAATGAGCAGTTCTTC CASSLDSFSYNEQFF
few TRBJ1-5 NA TRBV7-8 TGTGCCAGCAGCTTAGCCGGGCAGGTTGGGCAGCCCCAGCATTTT CASSLAGQVGQPQHF
once TRBJ2-2 NA TRBV5-5 TGTGCCAGCAGCCCCGTAAGGGGTCTTATTACCCGGGAGCTGTTTTTT CASSPVRGLITRELFF
NA TRBJ2-1 TRBD2 TRBV5-1 TGCGCCAGCAGACGACTAGCGGGAGGGGGCGGAGAGCAGTTCTTC CASRRLAGGGGEQFF
NA TRBJ2-7 NA TRBV7-2 TGTGTCGGCCGCAGAACCCAATACGAGCAGTACTTC CVGRRTQYEQYF
NA TRBJ1-1 NA TRBV9 TGTGCCAGCAGGGCAATCACGGGAACTGAAGCTTTCTTT CASRAITGTEAFF
NA TRBJ2-1 TRBD2 TRBV7-3 TGTGCCAGCAGCTTAGCGGGAGGGCAGAATGAGCAGTTCTTC CASSLAGGQNEQFF
NA TRBJ2-6 TRBD1 TRBV6-5 TGTGCCAGCAGACGGCAGACAGGGGGCGCCGAGGGGGCCAACGTCCTGACTTTC CASRRQTGGAEGANVLTF
NA TRBJ2-2 NA TRBV5-1 TGCGCCAGCAGCTTGGTGTACGGTGGTAAGGAGCTGTTTTTT CASSLVYGGKELFF
NA TRBJ1-5 NA TRBV25-1 TGTGCCAGCAGTGAGGATACGTGTAGGACCAGCCATCAGCCCCAGCATTTT CASSEDTCRTSHQPQHF
many TRBJ1-2 TRBD1 TRBV2 TGTGCCAGCAGCCGACAGGGGGCGCCCGGCTACACCTTC CASSRQGAPGYTF
many TRBJ1-5 NA TRBV6-1 TGTGCCAGCAGTACCGGCCAGGGACAACCCCAGCATTTT CASSTGQGQPQHF
many TRBJ2-3 NA TRBV5-6 TGTGCCAGCAGGAGCAGGGGTCGCACAGATACGCAGTATTTT CASRSRGRTDTQYF
NA TRBJ2-7 TRBD2 TRBV3-1 TGTGCCGGCAGCCTGACTAGCGGGAGTAACGAGCAGTACTTT CAGSLTSGSNEQYF
NA TRBJ1-5 TRBD1 TRBV24-1 TGTGCCACCAGTGATACAGGGGGCAGCAATCAGCCCCAGCATTTT CATSDTGGSNQPQHF
many TRBJ1-3 TRBD1 TRBV5-6 TGTGCCAGCAGCTATGGGACAGCCTCTGGAAACACCATATATTTT CASSYGTASGNTIYF
many TRBJ2-3 NA TRBV12-3/TRBV12-4 TGTGCCAGCAGTTCCCCCCCAAGTCTAGATACGCAGTATTTT CASSSPPSLDTQYF